This section outlines one T cell receptor beta chain sequence together with its context. V dropped 7 bases and J dropped 3; count of bases not matched to a gene: 8. CDR3 length: 16 amino acids. This record comes from a study of CD8+CD57+ T cells in acquired aplastic anemia. Researchers used genomic DNA as the template to profile TCR beta VDJ and CDR3. One entry per CDR3 protein results from TCRdb running MiXCR on the reads. The table lists roughly 420,000 distinct CDR3 sequences, 65% to 75% of them singletons. The sample taken for sequencing was sorted CD4+, CD8+, or CD8+CD57+ T cells (not recorded which) from PBMCs. The chain has TRBV12-3 or TRBV12-4 and TRBJ2-3; 12 bases match TRBD1. The receptor's source is a human donor in good health, serving as a control. The CDR3 reads CASNFGTGGATDTQYF. The CDR3 DNA reads as TGTGCCAGCAATTTTGGGACAGGGGGCGCGACAGATACGCAGTATTTT.